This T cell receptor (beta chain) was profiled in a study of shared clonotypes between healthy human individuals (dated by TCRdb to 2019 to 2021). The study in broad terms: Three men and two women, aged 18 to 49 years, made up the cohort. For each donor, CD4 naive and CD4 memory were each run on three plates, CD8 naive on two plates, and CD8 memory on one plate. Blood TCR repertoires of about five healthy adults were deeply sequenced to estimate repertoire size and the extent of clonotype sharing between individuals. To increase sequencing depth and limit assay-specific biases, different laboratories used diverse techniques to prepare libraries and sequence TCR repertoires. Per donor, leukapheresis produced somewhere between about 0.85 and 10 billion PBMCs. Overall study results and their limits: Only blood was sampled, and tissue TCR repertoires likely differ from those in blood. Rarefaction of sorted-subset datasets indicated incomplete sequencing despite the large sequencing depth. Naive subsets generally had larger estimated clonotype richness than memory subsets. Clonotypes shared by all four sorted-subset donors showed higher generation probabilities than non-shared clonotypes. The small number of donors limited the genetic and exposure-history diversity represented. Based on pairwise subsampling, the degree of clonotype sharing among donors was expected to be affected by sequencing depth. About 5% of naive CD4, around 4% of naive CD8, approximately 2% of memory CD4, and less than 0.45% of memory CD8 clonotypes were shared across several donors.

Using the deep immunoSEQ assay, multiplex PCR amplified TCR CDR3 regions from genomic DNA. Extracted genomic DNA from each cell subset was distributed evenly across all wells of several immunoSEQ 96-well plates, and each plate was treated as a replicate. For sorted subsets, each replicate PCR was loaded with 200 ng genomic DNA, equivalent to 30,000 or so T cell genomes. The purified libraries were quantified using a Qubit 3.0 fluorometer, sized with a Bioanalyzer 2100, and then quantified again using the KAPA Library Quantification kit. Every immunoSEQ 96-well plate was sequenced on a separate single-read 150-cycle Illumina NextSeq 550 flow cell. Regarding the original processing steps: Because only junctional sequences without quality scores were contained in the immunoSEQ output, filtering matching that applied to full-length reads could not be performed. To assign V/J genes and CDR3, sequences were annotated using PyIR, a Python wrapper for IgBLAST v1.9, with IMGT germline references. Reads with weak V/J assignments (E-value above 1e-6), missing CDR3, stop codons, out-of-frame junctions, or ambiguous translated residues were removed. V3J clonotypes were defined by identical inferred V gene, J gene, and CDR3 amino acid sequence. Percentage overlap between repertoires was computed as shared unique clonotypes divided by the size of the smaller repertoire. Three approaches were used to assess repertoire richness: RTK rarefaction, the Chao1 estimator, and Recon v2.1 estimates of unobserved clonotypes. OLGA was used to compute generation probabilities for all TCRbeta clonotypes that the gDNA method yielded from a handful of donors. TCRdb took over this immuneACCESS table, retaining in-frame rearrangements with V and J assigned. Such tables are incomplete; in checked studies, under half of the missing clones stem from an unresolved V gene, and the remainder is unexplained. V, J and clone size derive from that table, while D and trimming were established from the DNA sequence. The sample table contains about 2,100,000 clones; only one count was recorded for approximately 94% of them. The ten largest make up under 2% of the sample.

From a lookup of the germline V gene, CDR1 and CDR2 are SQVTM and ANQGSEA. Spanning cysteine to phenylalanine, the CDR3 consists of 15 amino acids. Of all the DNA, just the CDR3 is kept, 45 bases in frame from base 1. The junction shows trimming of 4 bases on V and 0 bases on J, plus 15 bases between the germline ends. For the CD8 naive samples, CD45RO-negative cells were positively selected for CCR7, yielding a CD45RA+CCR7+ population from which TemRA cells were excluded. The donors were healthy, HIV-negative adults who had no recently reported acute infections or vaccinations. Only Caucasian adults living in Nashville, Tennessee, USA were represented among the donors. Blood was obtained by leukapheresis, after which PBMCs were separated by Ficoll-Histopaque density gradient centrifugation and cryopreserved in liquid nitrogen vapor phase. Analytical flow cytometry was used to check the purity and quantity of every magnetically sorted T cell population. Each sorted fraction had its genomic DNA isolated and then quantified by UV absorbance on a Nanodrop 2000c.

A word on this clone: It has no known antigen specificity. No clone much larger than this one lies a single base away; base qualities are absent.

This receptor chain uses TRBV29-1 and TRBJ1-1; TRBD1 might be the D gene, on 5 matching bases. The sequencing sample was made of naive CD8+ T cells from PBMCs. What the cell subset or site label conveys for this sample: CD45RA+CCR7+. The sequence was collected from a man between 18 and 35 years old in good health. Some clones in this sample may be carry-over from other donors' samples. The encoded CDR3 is CSVVRDVPMNTEAFF. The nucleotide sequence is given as TGCAGCGTTGTAAGGGACGTTCCTATGAACACTGAAGCTTTCTTT.